These 5 T cell receptor beta chains share one sample of origin, sequenced in a study of identical twins (dated by TCRdb to about 2016). Libraries were constructed by 5' RACE. Sequencing used an Illumina HiSeq 2000. TCRdb reworked the public reads: Q25 trimming with fastp, MiXCR clone assembly, productive beta chains retained. All rows with the same CDR3 protein become a single entry with the most common DNA and genes. The sample contains 420,000 or so distinct CDR3 sequences, 15% to 20% of them found a single time. About 12% of the sample is held by the ten biggest clonotypes. The specimen was naive T cells sorted from blood. According to the study, the label for this sample's cell subset or site signals: cells isolated with a human naive T-cell isolation kit. The origin of the receptors is a man in his fifties in good health.

The chain employs TRBV5-1 and TRBJ2-3; weak D call: TRBD1 (5 bases). The CDR3 contains 15 residues. Trimming left V 1 base short and J 0 bases short, with 9 bases between. Germline values: CDR1 SGHRS, CDR2 YFSETQ. The CDR3 protein is CASSLLTESTDTQYF. CDR3 bases: TGCGCCAGCAGCTTGTTGACAGAAAGCACAGATACGCAGTATTTT.

The chain joins TRBV5-1 to TRBJ2-3; D may correspond to TRBD1 or TRBD2 (5 bases each). V shed 4 bases and J shed 3 bases, with 9 bases lying between them. The CDR3 is 13 residues long. In germline, CDR1 is SGHRS, CDR2 YFSETQ. CDR3 nucleotides: TGCGCCAGCAGCGGGGGTTTGACAGATACGCAGTATTTT. It specifies CASSGGLTDTQYF.

The chain uses TRBV27 and TRBJ1-6; D is unresolved. Germline assignment: CDR1 MNHEY and CDR2 SMNVEV (reference sequence). With 6 bases removed from V and 1 base from J, the gap between germline ends came to 13 bases. The CDR3 covers 16 residues. The CDR3 loop is CASRSYFRSYNSPLHF. The DNA of the CDR3 is TGTGCCAGCAGGTCCTACTTTAGGTCCTATAATTCACCCCTCCACTTT.

This chain links TRBV7-2 with TRBJ1-1, with D uncertain. V shed 3 bases and J shed 0 bases, with 8 bases lying between them. Germline loops: CDR1 SGHTA, CDR2 FQGNSA. The CDR3 covers 14 residues. CDR3 coding DNA: TGTGCCAGCAGCTTCCCCCGGATGAACACTGAAGCTTTCTTT. It yields the protein CASSFPRMNTEAFF.

J is TRBJ2-4 and V is TRBV7-2; D is perhaps TRBD1 or TRBD2 (6 bases each). The germline V and J ends were trimmed by 5 bases and 7 bases, with 18 bases remaining between them. The V gene's germline CDR1 is SGHTA and CDR2 FQGNSA. This CDR3 region has 15 residues. For the CDR3, the DNA is TGTGCCAGCAGCCGACGGGAAAGAGGGGGGAACATTCAGTACTTC. It codes for CASSRRERGGNIQYF.